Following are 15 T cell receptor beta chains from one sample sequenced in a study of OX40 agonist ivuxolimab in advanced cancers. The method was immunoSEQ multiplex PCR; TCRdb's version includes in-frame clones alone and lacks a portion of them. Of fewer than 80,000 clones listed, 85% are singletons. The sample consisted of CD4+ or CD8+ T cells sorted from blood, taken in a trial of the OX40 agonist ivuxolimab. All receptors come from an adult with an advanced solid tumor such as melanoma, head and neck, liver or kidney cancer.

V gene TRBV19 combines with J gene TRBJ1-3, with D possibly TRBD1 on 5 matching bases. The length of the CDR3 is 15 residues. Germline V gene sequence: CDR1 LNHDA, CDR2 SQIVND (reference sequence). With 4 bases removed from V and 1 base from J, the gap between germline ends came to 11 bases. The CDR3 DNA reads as TGTGCCAGTAGTACGGGAGACAGTTCTGGAAACACCATATATTTT. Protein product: CASSTGDSSGNTIYF.

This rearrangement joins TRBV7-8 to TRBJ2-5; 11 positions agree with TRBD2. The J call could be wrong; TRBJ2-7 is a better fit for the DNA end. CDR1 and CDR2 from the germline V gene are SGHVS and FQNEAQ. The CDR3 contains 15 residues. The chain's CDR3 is CASSPYGTSGYEQYF. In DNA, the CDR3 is TGTGCCAGCAGCCCCTACGGGACTAGCGGCTACGAGCAGTACTTC.

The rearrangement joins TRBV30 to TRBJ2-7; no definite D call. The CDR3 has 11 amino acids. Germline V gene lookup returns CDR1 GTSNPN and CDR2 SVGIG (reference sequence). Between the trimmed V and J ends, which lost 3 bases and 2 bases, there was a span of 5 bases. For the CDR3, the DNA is TGTGCCTGGAGCGCCGCCTACGAGCAGTACTTC. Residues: CAWSAAYEQYF.

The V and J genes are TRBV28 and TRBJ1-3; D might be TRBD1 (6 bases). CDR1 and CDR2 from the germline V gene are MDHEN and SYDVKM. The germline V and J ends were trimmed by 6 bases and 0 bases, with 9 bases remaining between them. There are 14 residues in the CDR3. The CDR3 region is CASSYRVSGNTIYF. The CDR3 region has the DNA TGTGCCAGCAGCTACAGGGTCTCTGGAAACACCATATATTTT.

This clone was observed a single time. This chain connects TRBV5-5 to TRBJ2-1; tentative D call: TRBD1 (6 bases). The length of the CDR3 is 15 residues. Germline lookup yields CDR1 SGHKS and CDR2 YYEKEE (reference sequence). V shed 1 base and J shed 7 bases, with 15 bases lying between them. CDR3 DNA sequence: TGTGCCAGCAGCTTGATGGCAGGGGACACGAATGAGCAGTTCTTC. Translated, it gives CASSLMAGDTNEQFF.

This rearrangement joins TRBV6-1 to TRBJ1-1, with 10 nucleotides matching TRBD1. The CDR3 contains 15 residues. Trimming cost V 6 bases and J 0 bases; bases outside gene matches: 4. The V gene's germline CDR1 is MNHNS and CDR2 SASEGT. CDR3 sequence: CASRSDRGMNTEAFF. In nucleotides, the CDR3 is TGTGCCAGCAGGTCGGACAGGGGGATGAACACTGAAGCTTTCTTT.

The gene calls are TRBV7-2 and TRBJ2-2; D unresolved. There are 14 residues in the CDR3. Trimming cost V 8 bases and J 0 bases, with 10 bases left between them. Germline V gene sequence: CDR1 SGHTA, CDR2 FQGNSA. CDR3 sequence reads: CASGLTTNTGELFF. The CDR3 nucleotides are TGTGCCAGCGGGCTGACGACGAACACCGGGGAGCTGTTTTTT.

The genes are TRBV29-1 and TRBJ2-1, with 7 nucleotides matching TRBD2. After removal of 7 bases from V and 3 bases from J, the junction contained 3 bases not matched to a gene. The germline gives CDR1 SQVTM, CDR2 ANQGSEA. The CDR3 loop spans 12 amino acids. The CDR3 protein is CSAASGYNEQFF. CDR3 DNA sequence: TGCAGCGCCGCTAGCGGCTACAATGAGCAGTTCTTC.

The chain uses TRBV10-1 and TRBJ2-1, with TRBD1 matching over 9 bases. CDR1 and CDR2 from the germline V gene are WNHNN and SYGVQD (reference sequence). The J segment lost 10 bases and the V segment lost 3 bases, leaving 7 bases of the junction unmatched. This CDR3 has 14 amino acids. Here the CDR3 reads CASSESKQGAEQFF. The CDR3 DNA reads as TGCGCCAGCAGTGAATCAAAACAGGGGGCCGAGCAGTTCTTC.

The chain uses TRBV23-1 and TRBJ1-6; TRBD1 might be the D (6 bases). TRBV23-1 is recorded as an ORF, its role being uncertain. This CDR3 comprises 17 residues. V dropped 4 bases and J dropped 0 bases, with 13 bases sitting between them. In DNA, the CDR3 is TGCGCCAGCAGTCGCCTCGACAGGAGCTCCTATAATTCACCCCTCCACTTT. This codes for CASSRLDRSSYNSPLHF.

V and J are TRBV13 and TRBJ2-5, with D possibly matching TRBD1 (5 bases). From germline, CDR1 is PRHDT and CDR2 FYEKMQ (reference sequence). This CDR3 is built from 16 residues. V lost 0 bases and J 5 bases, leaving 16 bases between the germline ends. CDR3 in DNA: TGTGCCAGCAGCTTAGGACACGGACAACTTGGGGAGACCCAGTACTTC. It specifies CASSLGHGQLGETQYF.

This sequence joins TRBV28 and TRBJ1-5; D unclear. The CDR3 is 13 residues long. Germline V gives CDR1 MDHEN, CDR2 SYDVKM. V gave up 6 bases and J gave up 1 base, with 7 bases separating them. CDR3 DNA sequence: TGTGCCAGCAGAGGGCGGAGCAATCAGCCCCAGCATTTT. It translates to CASRGRSNQPQHF.

The CDR3 DNA reads as TGTGCCAGCAGCACTCGAGGGGGAGAATACAATGAGCAGTTCTTC. Amino acids: CASSTRGGEYNEQFF. The chain combines TRBV9 with TRBJ2-1; possible D gene TRBD1, 6 bases. The CDR3 is made up of 15 amino acids. With 4 bases removed from V and 4 bases from J, the gap between germline ends came to 15 bases. CDR1 is SGDLS, CDR2 YYNGEE, per germline.

The CDR3 here is CASSTQGLGGNTIYF. The CDR3, as DNA: TGTGCCAGCAGCACCCAGGGTCTTGGTGGAAACACCATATATTTT. The chain links TRBV5-8 to TRBJ1-3; TRBD1 is a possible D gene (5 bases). CDR1 is SGHTS, CDR2 YDEGEE, per germline. The CDR3 runs 15 residues. Trimming pared 4 bases from V and 3 bases from J, leaving 14 bases between.

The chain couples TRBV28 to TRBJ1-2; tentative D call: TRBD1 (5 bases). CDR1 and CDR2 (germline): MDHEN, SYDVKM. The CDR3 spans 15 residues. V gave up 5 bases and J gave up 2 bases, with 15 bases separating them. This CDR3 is CASSTPSGGNYGYTF. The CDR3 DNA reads TGTGCCAGCAGTACCCCTTCGGGGGGGAACTATGGCTACACCTTC.